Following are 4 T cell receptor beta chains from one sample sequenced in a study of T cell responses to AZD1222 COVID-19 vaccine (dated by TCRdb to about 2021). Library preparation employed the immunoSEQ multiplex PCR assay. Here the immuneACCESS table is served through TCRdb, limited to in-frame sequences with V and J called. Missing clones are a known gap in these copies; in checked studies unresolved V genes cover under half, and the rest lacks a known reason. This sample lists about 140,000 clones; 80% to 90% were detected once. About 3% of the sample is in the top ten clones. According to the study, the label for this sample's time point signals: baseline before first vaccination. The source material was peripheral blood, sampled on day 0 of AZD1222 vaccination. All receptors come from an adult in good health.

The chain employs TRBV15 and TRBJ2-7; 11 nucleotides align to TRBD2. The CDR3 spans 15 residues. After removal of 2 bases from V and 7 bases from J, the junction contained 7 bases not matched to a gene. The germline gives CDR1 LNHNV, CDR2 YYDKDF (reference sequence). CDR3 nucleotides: TGTGCCACCAGCAGACTAGCGGGGGGACTAGGTGAGCAGTACTTC. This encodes CATSRLAGGLGEQYF.

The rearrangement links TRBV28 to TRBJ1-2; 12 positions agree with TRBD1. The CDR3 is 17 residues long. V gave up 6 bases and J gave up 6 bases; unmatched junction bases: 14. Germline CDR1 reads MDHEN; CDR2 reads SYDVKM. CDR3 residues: CASRSTGTGGRGDGYTF. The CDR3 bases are TGTGCCAGCAGAAGTACCGGGACAGGGGGCCGTGGTGATGGCTACACCTTC.

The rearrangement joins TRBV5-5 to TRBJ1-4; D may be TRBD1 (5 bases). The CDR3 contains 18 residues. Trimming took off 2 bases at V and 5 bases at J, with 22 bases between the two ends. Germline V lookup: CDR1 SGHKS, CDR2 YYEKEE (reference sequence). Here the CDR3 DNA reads TGTGCCAGCAGCTTCTATTCTGATCCGGGACGGCAAAATGAAAAACTGTTTTTT. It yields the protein CASSFYSDPGRQNEKLFF. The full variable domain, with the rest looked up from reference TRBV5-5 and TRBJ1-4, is DAGVTQSPTHLIKTRGQQVTLRCSPISGHKSVSWYQQVLGQGPQFIFQYYEKEERGRGNFPDRFSARQFPNYSSELNVNALLLGDSALYLCASSFYSDPGRQNEKLFFGSGTQLSVL.

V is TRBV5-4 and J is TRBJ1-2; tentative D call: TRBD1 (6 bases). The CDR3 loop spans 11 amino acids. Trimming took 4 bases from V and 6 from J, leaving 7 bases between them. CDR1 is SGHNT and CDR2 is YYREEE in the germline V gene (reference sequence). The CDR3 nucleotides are TGTGCCAGCAGCCCAGGGGATGGCTACACCTTC. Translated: CASSPGDGYTF. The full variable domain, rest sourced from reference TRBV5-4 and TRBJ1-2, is ETGVTQSPTHLIKTRGQQVTLRCSSQSGHNTVSWYQQALGQGPQFIFQYYREEENGRGNFPPRFSGLQFPNYSSELNVNALELDDSALYLCASSPGDGYTFGSGTRLTVV.